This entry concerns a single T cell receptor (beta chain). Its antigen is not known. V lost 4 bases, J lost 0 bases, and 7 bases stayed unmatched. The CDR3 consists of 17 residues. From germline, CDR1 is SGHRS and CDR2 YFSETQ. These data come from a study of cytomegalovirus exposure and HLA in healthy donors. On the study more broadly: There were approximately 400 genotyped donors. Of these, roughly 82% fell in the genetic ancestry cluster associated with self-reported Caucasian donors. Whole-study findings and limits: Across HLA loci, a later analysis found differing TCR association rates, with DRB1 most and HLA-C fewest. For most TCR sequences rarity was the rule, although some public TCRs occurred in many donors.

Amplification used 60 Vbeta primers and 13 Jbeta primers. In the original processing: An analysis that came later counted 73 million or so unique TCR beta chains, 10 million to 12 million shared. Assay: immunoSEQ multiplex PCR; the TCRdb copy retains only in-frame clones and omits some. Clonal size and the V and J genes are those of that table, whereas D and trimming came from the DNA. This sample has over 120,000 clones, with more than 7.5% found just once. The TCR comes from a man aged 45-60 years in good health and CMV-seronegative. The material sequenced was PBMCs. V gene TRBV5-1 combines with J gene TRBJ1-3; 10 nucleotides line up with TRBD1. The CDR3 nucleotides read TGCGCCAGCAGCCCCGACAGGGGGCCGGACTCTGGAAACACCATATATTTT. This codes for CASSPDRGPDSGNTIYF.